Presented here are 4 T cell receptor beta chains from one specimen sequenced in a study of PD-1 blockade in classical Hodgkin lymphoma. The time point was: newly diagnosed, previously untreated cHL patient sample. Magnetic negative selection was used to purify CD4+ T cells from PBMCs that had been thawed. Here immunoSEQ multiplex PCR was the method, and the copy in TCRdb shows in-frame clones only, minus some. Found here are fewer than 25,000 clones, roughly 90% of them singletons; the top ten hold around 0.38%. The specimen was CD4+ T cells from blood. These receptors came from a human donor with classical Hodgkin lymphoma.

This clone was seen a handful of times. V is TRBV14 and J is TRBJ2-5; D possibly matches TRBD1 or TRBD2 (5 bases each). CDR1 is SGHDN, CDR2 FVKESK, per germline. V lost 3 bases and J 2 bases, leaving 13 bases between the germline ends. This CDR3 has 15 residues. CDR3 in amino acids: CASSHPGPKQETQYF. The CDR3 bases are TGTGCCAGCAGCCATCCGGGACCCAAACAAGAGACCCAGTACTTC.

The chain is built from TRBV28 and TRBJ2-7; 8 nucleotides match TRBD2. Germline assignment: CDR1 MDHEN and CDR2 SYDVKM. Trimming at V came to 7 bases and at J to 3 bases, leaving 8 bases not matched to a gene. The CDR3 totals 14 residues. DNA of the CDR3: TGTGCCAGCACCAGGACTAGCCGTCTCTACGAGCAGTACTTC. Protein sequence: CASTRTSRLYEQYF. The complete variable domain, with remaining parts taken from reference TRBV28 and TRBJ2-7, reads DVKVTQSSRYLVKRTGEKVFLECVQDMDHENMFWYRQDPGLGLRLIYFSYDVKMKEKGDIPEGYSVSREKKERFSLILESASTNQTSMYLCASTRTSRLYEQYFGPGTRLTVT.

V usage is TRBV9 and J usage is TRBJ2-7; 8 bases line up with TRBD1. Germline V lookup: CDR1 SGDLS, CDR2 YYNGEE. V shed 4 bases and J 5 bases; nucleotides not matched to a gene: 8. This CDR3 is built from 14 residues. This chain's CDR3 is CASSQRTGSHEQYF. The CDR3 DNA is TGTGCCAGCAGCCAAAGGACAGGGTCCCACGAGCAGTACTTC.

V is TRBV28 and J is TRBJ2-7; possibly TRBD2 for D (5 bases). CDR1 and CDR2 from the germline V gene are MDHEN and SYDVKM. CDR3 length: 15 amino acids. Trimming pared 3 bases from V and 0 bases from J, leaving 12 bases between. CDR3 DNA sequence: TGTGCCAGCAGTTTTTCGGGGAGAAGCTCCTACGAGCAGTACTTC. Its protein product is CASSFSGRSSYEQYF.